This entry lists 32 T cell receptor beta chains sequenced from one sample in a study of blood T cell repertoires in COVID-19. Only in-frame clones appear in the TCRdb table, and some are missing; sequencing was by immunoSEQ multiplex PCR. Of approximately 300,000 clones listed, about 83% are singletons. Sequenced: peripheral blood. Receptor source: a woman between 50 and 59 years old with acute or convalescent COVID-19.

The rearrangement joins TRBV2 to TRBJ1-4, with D tentatively TRBD1 (5 bases). Trimming took off 6 bases at V and 7 bases at J, with 15 bases between the two ends. CDR1 is SNHLY, CDR2 FYNNEI, per germline. The CDR3 sequence is 14 residues long. The CDR3 DNA is TGTGCCAGCAGGCTGGGGGGGGGTGGTGAAAAACTGTTTTTT. The encoded protein is CASRLGGGGEKLFF. The variable domain in full, with the rest retrieved from reference TRBV2 and TRBJ1-4, is EPEVTQTPSHQVTQMGQEVILRCVPISNHLYFYWYRQILGQKVEFLVSFYNNEISEKSEIFDDQFSVERPDGSNFTLKIRSTKLEDSAMYFCASRLGGGGEKLFFGSGTQLSVL.

This clone was found a few times. The chain employs TRBV10-3 and TRBJ2-2; 14 nucleotides agree with TRBD2. The CDR3 covers 15 residues. V trimming: 6 bases; J trimming: 4 bases; junction bases outside the gene matches: 1. Germline V lookup: CDR1 ENHRY, CDR2 SYGVKD. DNA for the CDR3: TGTGCCATCAGGGGGACTAGCGGGAGCACCGGGGAGCTGTTTTTT. Translation: CAIRGTSGSTGELFF.

The chain joins TRBV7-2 to TRBJ2-3; the D is unclear. The germline gives CDR1 SGHTA, CDR2 FQGNSA. V gave up 1 base and J gave up 3 bases, with 14 bases separating them. The CDR3 covers 16 residues. The chain's CDR3 is CASSLGALRFTDTQYF. The CDR3 bases are TGTGCCAGCAGCTTAGGGGCTCTCAGGTTTACAGATACGCAGTATTTT. The full variable domain, with the rest looked up from reference TRBV7-2 and TRBJ2-3, is GAGVSQSPSNKVTEKGKDVELRCDPISGHTALYWYRQSLGQGLEFLIYFQGNSAPDKSGLPSDRFSAERTGGSVSTLTIQRTQQEDSAVYLCASSLGALRFTDTQYFGPGTRLTVL.

This clone was found once. This chain uses TRBV7-9 with TRBJ2-3, with D perhaps TRBD2 (6 bases). In germline, CDR1 is SEHNR, CDR2 FQNEAQ (reference sequence). The V and J ends lost 3 bases and 6 bases respectively, with 13 bases between them. This CDR3 is built from 14 residues. Written as DNA, the CDR3 is TGTGCCAGCAGCTTGCTTCCGGGGAGGGATACGCAGTATTTT. This codes for CASSLLPGRDTQYF.

The chain has TRBV10-2 and TRBJ2-2; D is possibly TRBD2 (7 bases). There are 16 residues in the CDR3. CDR1 and CDR2 (germline): WSHSY, SAAADI. Trimming pared 3 bases from V and 3 bases from J, leaving 14 bases between. CDR3 DNA: TGCGCCAGCAGTGAAGGGAGGGGGGATTACACCGGGGAGCTGTTTTTT. Translated: CASSEGRGDYTGELFF.

The genes are TRBV7-9 and TRBJ1-5, with D unresolved. The CDR3 loop spans 15 amino acids. Trimming removed 4 bases at V and 5 bases at J, with 15 bases between. Germline CDR1 is SEHNR and CDR2 is FQNEAQ (reference sequence). In nucleotides, the CDR3 is TGTGCCAGCAGCTCCGGAGGGAGCGGGGATCAGCCCCAGCATTTT. It codes for CASSSGGSGDQPQHF.

The V and J genes are TRBV6-2 or TRBV6-3 and TRBJ2-7, with unresolved D. The CDR3 is 16 amino acids. V was cut by 0 bases and J by 2 bases, with 14 bases left in between. Germline CDR1 MNHEY, CDR2 SVGEGT. CDR3 DNA sequence: TGTGCCAGCAGTTACTCGATCAATCTGCAGACCTACGAGCAGTACTTC. This gives the protein CASSYSINLQTYEQYF.

This rearrangement joins TRBV19 to TRBJ1-1; 7 bases fit TRBD1. CDR1 is LNHDA, CDR2 SQIVND, per germline (reference sequence). V lost 5 bases and J lost 1; bases outside the gene matches: 4. The length of the CDR3 is 14 residues. The CDR3 region is CASSLRDRNTEAFF. CDR3 sequence (DNA): TGTGCCAGTAGTCTCCGGGACAGGAACACTGAAGCTTTCTTT.

The table lists this clone with a count of one. The V and J genes are TRBV7-3 and TRBJ1-1; D is ambiguous. With 3 bases removed from V and 1 base from J, the gap between germline ends came to 9 bases. This CDR3 region has 14 residues. CDR1 and CDR2 (germline): SGHTA, FQGTGA. The CDR3: CASSFQAENTEAFF. The DNA of the CDR3 is TGTGCCAGCAGCTTCCAGGCAGAGAACACTGAAGCTTTCTTT.

The rearrangement joins TRBV5-1 to TRBJ2-6; 7 nucleotides align to TRBD1. The CDR3 is 17 amino acids. Unmatched junction bases numbered 5, after V lost 2 bases and J lost 0 bases. CDR1 and CDR2 (germline): SGHRS, YFSETQ. The CDR3 here is CASSLMGQTSGANVLTF. CDR3 DNA sequence: TGCGCCAGCAGCTTAATGGGACAGACCTCTGGGGCCAACGTCCTGACTTTC.

As DNA, the CDR3 is TGTGCCAGTAGTCCCGTAGGAGGGGACACTGAAGCTTTCTTT. Translation gives CASSPVGGDTEAFF. V gene TRBV19 combines with J gene TRBJ1-1, with D possibly matching TRBD1 (5 bases). Trimming removed 5 bases at V and 3 bases at J, with 13 bases between. CDR1 is LNHDA, CDR2 SQIVND, per germline (reference sequence). The CDR3 length is 14 residues.

This chain links TRBV29-1 with TRBJ1-3; TRBD1 is a possible D gene (6 bases). This CDR3 has 15 amino acids. Trimming removed 3 bases from V and 0 bases from J, with 12 bases in between. Germline V CDR1 and CDR2: SQVTM, ANQGSEA. In nucleotides, the CDR3 is TGCAGCGTTGATGAGGACAGCTACTCTGGAAACACCATATATTTT. It yields the protein CSVDEDSYSGNTIYF.

This clone was seen a handful of times. The chain couples TRBV11-2 to TRBJ2-7, with D perhaps matching TRBD2 (6 bases). This CDR3 is built from 16 residues. The germline V gene encodes CDR1 SGHAT and CDR2 FQNNGV. Trimming took 5 bases from V and 0 from J, leaving 17 bases between them. CDR3 sequence reads: CASSVLTGDGSYEQYF. CDR3 in DNA: TGTGCCAGCAGCGTTCTGACGGGAGACGGCTCCTACGAGCAGTACTTC.

V gene TRBV24-1 combines with J gene TRBJ2-1; 9 nucleotides line up with TRBD2. Trimming at V came to 4 bases and at J to 8 bases, leaving 8 bases not matched to a gene. This CDR3 is 15 amino acids long. The germline CDR1 and CDR2 sequences are KGHDR and SFDVKD. The CDR3 here is CATSDPAGGVHEQFF. The CDR3 nucleotides are TGTGCCACCAGTGACCCAGCGGGAGGCGTCCATGAGCAGTTCTTC.

V usage is TRBV5-5 and J usage is TRBJ1-1; 8 positions agree with TRBD1. The CDR3 runs 15 residues. V lost 4 bases to trimming and J lost 8 bases; unmatched junction nucleotides: 13. CDR1 is SGHKS, CDR2 YYEKEE, per germline (reference sequence). This chain's CDR3 is CASSPGQASTDEAFF. CDR3 in DNA: TGTGCCAGCAGCCCGGGACAGGCGTCGACGGACGAAGCTTTCTTT.

In this sample, this clone turned up a few times. The chain is built from TRBV30 and TRBJ2-2; D is perhaps TRBD2 (6 bases). Trimming removed 8 bases at V and 3 bases at J, with 19 bases between. The CDR3 loop spans 15 amino acids. The germline V gene has CDR1 GTSNPN and CDR2 SVGIG (reference sequence). The CDR3 coding sequence is TGTGCCGGGTCCGCCGGGAGAAGGGACACCGGGGAGCTGTTTTTT. As protein: CAGSAGRRDTGELFF. The variable domain in full, completed from reference TRBV30 and TRBJ2-2, reads SQTIHQWPATLVQPVGSPLSLECTVEGTSNPNLYWYRQAAGRGLQLLFYSVGIGQISSEVPQNLSASRPQDRQFILSSKKLLLSDSGFYLCAGSAGRRDTGELFFGEGSRLTVL.

This sequence joins TRBV6-6 and TRBJ2-1; 8 bases map to TRBD1. The CDR3 covers 16 residues. Germline CDR1 reads MNHNY; CDR2 reads SVGAGI (reference sequence). J lost 2 bases, V lost 5 bases, and 8 bases had no gene match. CDR3 DNA sequence: TGTGCCAGCAGTGGAGGACAGGGCGGGACCTACAATGAGCAGTTCTTC. Translated, it gives CASSGGQGGTYNEQFF.

V usage is TRBV3-1 (or the pseudogene TRBV3-2) and J usage is TRBJ1-5, with no clear D. The V end was cut by 0 bases, the J end by 3 bases, with 12 bases between. Germline lookup yields CDR1 LGHDT and CDR2 YNNKEL (reference sequence). The CDR3 is 16 amino acids. This CDR3 reads CASSQDLTENNQPQHF. CDR3 DNA: TGTGCCAGCAGCCAAGATCTGACGGAGAACAATCAGCCCCAGCATTTT.

The V gene is TRBV4-1, the J gene TRBJ2-7; maybe TRBD2 (6 bases). The CDR3 consists of 16 residues. Trimming cost V 2 bases and J 0 bases, with 14 bases left between them. Germline CDR1 reads MGHRA; CDR2 reads YSYEKL. In DNA, the CDR3 is TGCGCCAGCAGCCAAAATCGCGGGGATAGCTCCTACGAGCAGTACTTC. Encoded protein: CASSQNRGDSSYEQYF.

V and J are TRBV3-1 (or the pseudogene TRBV3-2) and TRBJ2-2; 8 bases agree with TRBD1. The germline CDR1 and CDR2 sequences are LGHDT and YNNKEL (reference sequence). V lost 5 bases and J lost 4; bases outside the gene matches: 6. The CDR3 extends over 15 amino acids. As DNA, the CDR3 is TGTGCCAGCAGCGTTGACAGGGGTGGCACCGGGGAGCTGTTTTTT. This gives the protein CASSVDRGGTGELFF.

CDR3 sequence reads: CATRGPLLAGAKNIQYF. The CDR3 bases are TGTGCCACTAGGGGCCCTCTGTTAGCGGGGGCCAAAAACATTCAGTACTTC. J is TRBJ2-4 and V is TRBV19, with 8 bases aligning to TRBD2. This CDR3 has 17 residues. CDR1 and CDR2 from the germline V gene are LNHDA and SQIVND (reference sequence). The V and J ends lost 10 bases and 1 base, in that order; junction bases with no gene match: 15.

V gene TRBV11-1 combines with J gene TRBJ2-7; D ambiguous. V shed 4 bases and J shed 3 bases, with 7 bases lying between them. Germline V gene sequence: CDR1 SGHAT, CDR2 FQDESV (reference sequence). The CDR3 has 12 amino acids. The CDR3 spells CASSSLDYEQYF. The CDR3 DNA follows: TGTGCCAGCAGCTCGCTAGACTACGAGCAGTACTTC.

The V call is TRBV18, the J call TRBJ2-1, with a weak D call TRBD1 (6 bases). CDR3 length: 15 residues. Looked up from germline, CDR1 is KGHSH and CDR2 is LQKENI. V dropped 3 bases and J dropped 8 bases, with 17 bases sitting between them. CDR3 sequence: CASSPYRTAWDEQFF. The DNA for the CDR3 is TGTGCCAGCTCACCGTACAGGACAGCATGGGATGAGCAGTTCTTC.

The V call is TRBV7-3, the J call TRBJ2-5; D is ambiguous. The V gene lost 5 bases and the J gene lost 5 bases, with 12 bases spanning the gap. CDR3 size: 13 residues. Germline CDR1 and CDR2: SGHTA and FQGTGA. CDR3 sequence reads: CASSQGAGETQYF. The CDR3 region has the DNA TGTGCCAGCAGCCAAGGAGCTGGGGAGACCCAGTACTTC.

The chain carries TRBV29-1 and TRBJ2-1, with 8 bases lining up with TRBD1. V trimming: 5 bases; J trimming: 0 bases; junction bases outside the gene matches: 6. This CDR3 comprises 15 residues. Germline V gene lookup returns CDR1 SQVTM and CDR2 ANQGSEA. The CDR3 sequence is CSVQGALNSYNEQFF. The CDR3 DNA is TGCAGCGTTCAGGGGGCGCTTAACTCCTACAATGAGCAGTTCTTC.

As for this clone: A read error may account for a junction end that differs from germline. The chain is built from TRBV5-5 and TRBJ2-5; possibly TRBD1 or TRBD2 for D (6 bases each). Germline V gene lookup returns CDR1 SGHKS and CDR2 YYEKEE (reference sequence). There are 15 residues in the CDR3. The CDR3 protein is CASSLGHAAGETQYF. CDR3 in DNA: TGTGCCAGCAGTTTGGGACACGCAGCGGGAGAGACCCAGTACTTC.

The chain is built from TRBV3-1 (or the pseudogene TRBV3-2) and TRBJ1-4; D is undetermined. V was trimmed by 0 bases and J by 11 bases, leaving 13 bases between them. CDR3 length: 14 residues. Germline CDR1 LGHDT, CDR2 YNNKEL (reference sequence). CDR3 sequence (DNA): TGTGCCAGCAGCCAAGATTCGGGGAATTGGAAACTGTTTTTT. Amino acid sequence: CASSQDSGNWKLFF.

The chain combines TRBV10-2 with TRBJ1-1; TRBD1 might be the D (5 bases). V was clipped by 7 bases and J by 5 bases, with 14 bases between them. Germline CDR1 is WSHSY and CDR2 is SAAADI. The CDR3 consists of 13 residues. The CDR3 loop reads CASKGLPPTEAFF. The CDR3 nucleotides are TGCGCCAGCAAGGGACTTCCCCCGACTGAAGCTTTCTTT.

The V and J genes are TRBV19 and TRBJ2-7, with 9 bases fitting TRBD1. The CDR3 totals 15 residues. Germline CDR1 and CDR2: LNHDA and SQIVND (reference sequence). V lost 11 bases, J lost 3 bases, and 14 bases stayed unmatched. The CDR3 is CAPKLPGTGSYEQYV. As DNA, the CDR3 is TGTGCCCCGAAGCTACCGGGGACAGGGAGCTACGAGCAGTACGTC.

The rearrangement joins TRBV12-5 to TRBJ1-4; D is possibly TRBD1 (5 bases). Per germline, CDR1 LGHNT and CDR2 FRNRAP. V lost 1 base, J lost 7 bases, and 13 bases lay in between. The CDR3 consists of 15 residues. Here the CDR3 reads CASGLGIAGGEKLFF. The CDR3, as DNA: TGTGCTAGTGGTTTGGGGATCGCGGGGGGTGAAAAACTGTTTTTT.

This clone has more than one count but fewer than ten. The CDR3: CASSSDRRGEAFF. The CDR3, as DNA: TGTGCCAGCAGCTCGGACAGGAGGGGGGAAGCTTTCTTT. This sequence joins TRBV7-3 and TRBJ1-1; 7 bases match TRBD1. This CDR3 has 13 residues. Trimming cost V 4 bases and J 8 bases; bases outside gene matches: 7. The germline gives CDR1 SGHTA, CDR2 FQGTGA.

The chain joins TRBV10-3 to TRBJ1-2; D remains ambiguous. Trimming removed 3 bases from V and 5 bases from J, with 13 bases in between. Looked up from germline, CDR1 is ENHRY and CDR2 is SYGVKD. The CDR3 loop spans 14 amino acids. The CDR3 spells CAISDWGASYGYTF. CDR3 DNA sequence: TGTGCCATCAGTGATTGGGGAGCGAGTTATGGCTACACCTTC.